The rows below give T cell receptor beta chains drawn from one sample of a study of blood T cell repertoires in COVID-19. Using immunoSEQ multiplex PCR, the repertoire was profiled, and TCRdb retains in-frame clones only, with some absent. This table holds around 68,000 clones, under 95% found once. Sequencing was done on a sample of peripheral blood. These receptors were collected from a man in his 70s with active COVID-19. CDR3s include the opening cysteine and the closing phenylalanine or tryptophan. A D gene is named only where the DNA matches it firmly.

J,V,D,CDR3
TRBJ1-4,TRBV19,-,CASSVDRSTNEKLFF
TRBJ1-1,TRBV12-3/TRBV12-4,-,CASSPDSFAEAFF
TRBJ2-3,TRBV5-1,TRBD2,CASSPIRTSGVRVDTQYF
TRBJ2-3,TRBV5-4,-,CASSLDPGRVADTQYF
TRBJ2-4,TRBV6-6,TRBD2,CASRKAGGLKNIQYF
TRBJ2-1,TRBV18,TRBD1,CASSLGQGAFNEQFF
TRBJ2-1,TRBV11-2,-,CACGQSSYNEQFF
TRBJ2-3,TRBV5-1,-,CASSLAQGRTDTQYF
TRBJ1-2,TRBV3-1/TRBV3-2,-,CASSQGGLYGYTF
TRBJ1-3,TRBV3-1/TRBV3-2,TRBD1,CASSLDRGTGNTIYF
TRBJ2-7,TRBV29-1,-,CSVDSQDYEQYF
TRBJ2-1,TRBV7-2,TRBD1,CASSARQGYNEQFF
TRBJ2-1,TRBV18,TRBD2,CASSPPSGGDYNEQFF
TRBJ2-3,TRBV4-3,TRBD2,CASSQEISGVSGGARDTQYF
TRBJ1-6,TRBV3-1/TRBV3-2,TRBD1,CASSTGGGYAGPLHF
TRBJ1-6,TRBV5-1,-,CASSLDRNSPLHF
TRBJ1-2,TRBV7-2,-,CASSVGQLNGYTF
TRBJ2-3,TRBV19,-,CASSRNGQTLTDTQYF
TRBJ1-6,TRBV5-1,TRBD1,CASSKDRDYNSPLHF
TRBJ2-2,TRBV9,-,CASSVGVGELFF
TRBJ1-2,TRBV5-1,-,CASSPGGYGYTF
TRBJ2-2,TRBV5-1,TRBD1,CASSSGQGETGELFF
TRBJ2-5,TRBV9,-,CASNRHLEETQYF
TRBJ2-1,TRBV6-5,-,CASRGTNPRNEQFF
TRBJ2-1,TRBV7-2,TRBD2,CASTVSGGRHNEQFF
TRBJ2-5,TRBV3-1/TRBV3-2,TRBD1,CASSPDRVAGTQYF
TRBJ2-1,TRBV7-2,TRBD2,CASSAASGGTYNEQFF
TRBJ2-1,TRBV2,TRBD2,CASRGLVGDEQFF
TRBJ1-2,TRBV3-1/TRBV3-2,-,CASSHGGQTNYGYTF
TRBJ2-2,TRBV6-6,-,CASSSQGIGGTGELFF
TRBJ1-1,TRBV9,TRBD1,CASSPRTGSSEAFF
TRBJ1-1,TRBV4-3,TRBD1,CASSYIQGDTEAFF
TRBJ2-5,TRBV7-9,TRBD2,CASSSTKPVAGGGQETQYF
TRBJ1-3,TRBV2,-,CASSESGLSTSSGNTIYF
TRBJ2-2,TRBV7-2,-,CASSPTGTGELFF
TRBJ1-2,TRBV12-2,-,CASRLESNYHTF
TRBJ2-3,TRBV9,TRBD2,CASSVATRRGLADSSGTQYF
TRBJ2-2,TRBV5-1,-,CASSRATGELFF
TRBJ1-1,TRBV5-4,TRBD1,CASMTHRGETEAFF
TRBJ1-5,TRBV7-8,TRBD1,CASSPAGTGSTPQHF
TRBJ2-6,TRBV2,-,CASSPQASGANVLTF
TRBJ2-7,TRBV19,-,CASSMTGSSYEQYF
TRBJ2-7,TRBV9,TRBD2,CASSVLAGGEQYF
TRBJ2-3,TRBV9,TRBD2,CASSVISGGDTDTQYF
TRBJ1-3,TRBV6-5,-,CASSRVGEGNTIYF
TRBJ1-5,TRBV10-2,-,CASSDNAGAQPQHF
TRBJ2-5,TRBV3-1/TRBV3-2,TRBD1,CASSLRTGMVQETQYF
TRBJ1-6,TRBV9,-,CASSVAIAGVDSPLHF
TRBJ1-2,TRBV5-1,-,CASSLAGHYGYTF
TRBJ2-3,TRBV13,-,CASSRMYGGSTDTQYF
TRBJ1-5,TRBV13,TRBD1,CASSPGQGASQPQHF
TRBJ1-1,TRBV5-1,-,CASSTTPGQNTEAFF
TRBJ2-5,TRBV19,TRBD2,CASSSTSGGQETQYF
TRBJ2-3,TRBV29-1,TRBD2,CSVEDSSGGADTQYF
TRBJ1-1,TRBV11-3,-,CASSLDRRDAFF
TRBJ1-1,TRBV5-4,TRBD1,CASSVQGEAEAFF
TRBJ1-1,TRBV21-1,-,CASSKETGGTTEAFF